This T cell receptor beta chain was sequenced in a study of T cells after posttransplantation cyclophosphamide. Broader study findings: Tissue-infiltrating T cells from skin or gut overlapped little with blood T cells. Later post-transplant blood repertoires were often dominated by donor CD8+ memory clones.

The CDR3 loop spans 12 amino acids. The J segment lost 6 bases and the V segment lost 7 bases, leaving 7 bases of the junction unmatched. CDR1 is SQVTM, CDR2 ANQGSEA, per germline. There are many counts of this clone. As yet, its antigen is unknown. Here immunoSEQ multiplex PCR was the method, and the copy in TCRdb shows in-frame clones only, minus some. The sample offers roughly 42,000 clones and no singletons, the top ten holding about 4.2%. Sequencing was done on a sample of PBMCs. The sequence was obtained from a woman between 45 and 60 years old in good health and a related stem cell transplant donor. The V and J genes are TRBV29-1 and TRBJ1-2; 8 nucleotides align to TRBD1. CDR3 amino acids: CSARTGQHGYTF. CDR3 nucleotide sequence: TGCAGCGCCCGGACAGGGCAACATGGCTACACCTTC.